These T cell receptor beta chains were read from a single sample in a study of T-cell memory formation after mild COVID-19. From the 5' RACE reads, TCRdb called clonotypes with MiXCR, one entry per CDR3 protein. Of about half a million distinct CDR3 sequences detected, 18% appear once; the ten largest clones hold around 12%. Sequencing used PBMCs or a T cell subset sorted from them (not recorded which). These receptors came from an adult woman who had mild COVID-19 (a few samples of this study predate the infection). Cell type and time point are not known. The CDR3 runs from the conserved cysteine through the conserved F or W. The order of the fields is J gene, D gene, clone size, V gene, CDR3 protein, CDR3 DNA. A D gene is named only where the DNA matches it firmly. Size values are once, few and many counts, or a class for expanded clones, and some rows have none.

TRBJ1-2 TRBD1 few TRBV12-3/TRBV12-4 CASSLTGFPNYGYTF TGTGCCAGCAGCCTGACAGGGTTCCCTAACTATGGCTACACCTTC
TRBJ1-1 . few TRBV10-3 CAISEGLGAGNTEAFF TGTGCCATCAGTGAGGGGCTGGGGGCGGGTAACACTGAAGCTTTCTTT
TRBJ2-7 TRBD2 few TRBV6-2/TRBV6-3 CASSYDSGGSYEQYF TGTGCCAGCAGTTACGATAGCGGGGGATCCTACGAGCAGTACTTC
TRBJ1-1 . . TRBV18 CASSQGKNTEAFF TGTGCCAGCTCACAGGGGAAGAACACTGAAGCTTTCTTT
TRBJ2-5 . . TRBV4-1 CASSVLQGEETQYF TGCGCCAGCAGCGTCCTACAGGGAGAAGAGACCCAGTACTTC
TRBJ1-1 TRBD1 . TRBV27 CASSPLDRVNTEAFF TGTGCCAGCAGTCCCTTGGACAGGGTGAACACTGAAGCTTTCTTT
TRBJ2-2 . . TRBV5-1 CASSLDIRPWELFF TGCGCCAGCAGCTTGGACATCAGGCCGTGGGAGCTGTTTTTT
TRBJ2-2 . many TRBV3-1 CASSTGTENTGELFF TGTGCCAGCAGCACCGGGACGGAGAACACCGGGGAGCTGTTTTTT
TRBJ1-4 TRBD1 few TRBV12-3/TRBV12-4 CASRHYLGQGGSEKLFF TGTGCCAGCAGACACTACCTAGGACAGGGAGGGAGTGAAAAACTGTTTTTT
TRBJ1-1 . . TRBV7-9 CASSLFSENTEAFF TGTGCCAGCAGCTTATTCTCCGAGAACACTGAAGCTTTCTTT
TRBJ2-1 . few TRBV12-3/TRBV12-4 CASRSGTQLNNEQFF TGTGCCAGCCGCTCCGGGACGCAGCTTAACAATGAGCAGTTCTTC
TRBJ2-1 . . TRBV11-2 CASSLGRRDYWSSYNEQFF TGTGCCAGCAGCTTAGGAAGGAGAGACTATTGGAGCTCCTACAATGAGCAGTTCTTC
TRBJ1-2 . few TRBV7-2 CASSPGGSETPYGYTF TGTGCCAGCAGCCCAGGCGGGTCAGAGACCCCATATGGCTACACCTTC
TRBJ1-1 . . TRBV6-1 CASSELGRNTEAFF TGTGCCAGCAGTGAACTCGGGAGAAACACTGAAGCTTTCTTT
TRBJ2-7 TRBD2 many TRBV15 CATSPTGLAAYEQYF TGTGCCACCAGCCCCACGGGACTAGCGGCCTACGAGCAGTACTTC
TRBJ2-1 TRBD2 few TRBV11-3 CASSARLAGQLNEQFF TGTGCCAGCAGCGCCCGTCTAGCGGGGCAATTGAATGAGCAGTTCTTC
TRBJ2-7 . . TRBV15 CATSSRDTDYEQYF TGTGCCACCAGCAGTCGGGACACGGACTACGAGCAGTACTTC
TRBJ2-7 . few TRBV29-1 CSVRITATYEQYF TGCAGCGTTCGAATTACAGCTACCTACGAGCAGTACTTC
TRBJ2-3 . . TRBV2 CASSDLGGTDTQYF TGTGCCAGCAGTGATTTGGGGGGCACAGATACGCAGTATTTT
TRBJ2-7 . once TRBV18 CASSPGSGYEQYF TGTGCCAGCTCACCCGGTTCAGGGTACGAGCAGTACTTC
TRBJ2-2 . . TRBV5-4 CASSWWVGGELFF TGTGCCAGCAGCTGGTGGGTCGGCGGGGAGCTGTTTTTT
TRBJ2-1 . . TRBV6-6 CASSYPGQTYNEQFF TGTGCCAGCAGTTACCCCGGACAGACCTACAATGAGCAGTTCTTC
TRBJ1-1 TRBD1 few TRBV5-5 CASSWAGQANTEAFF TGTGCCAGCAGCTGGGCGGGACAGGCGAACACTGAAGCTTTCTTT
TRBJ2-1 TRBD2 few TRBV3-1 CASSQGTSGSLGNEQFF TGTGCCAGCAGCCAAGGGACTAGCGGGAGTTTGGGGAATGAGCAGTTCTTC
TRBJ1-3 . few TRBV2 CASGDSTIYF TGTGCCAGCGGTGACAGCACCATATATTTT
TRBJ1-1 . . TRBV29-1 CSVDGHRNTEAFF TGCAGCGTTGATGGACACAGGAACACTGAAGCTTTCTTT
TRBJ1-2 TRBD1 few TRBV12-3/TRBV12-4 CASSLAQMTGAPNYGYTF TGTGCCAGCAGTTTAGCCCAGATGACAGGGGCACCTAACTATGGCTACACCTTC
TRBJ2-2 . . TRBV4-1 CASSQDGELFF TGCGCCAGCAGCCAAGATGGGGAGCTGTTTTTT
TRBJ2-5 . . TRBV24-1 CATSDSTENQETQYF TGTGCCACCAGTGATTCTACGGAAAACCAAGAGACCCAGTACTTC
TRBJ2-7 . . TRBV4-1 CASSQETGWGQYF TGCGCCAGCAGCCAAGAAACAGGGTGGGGGCAGTACTTC
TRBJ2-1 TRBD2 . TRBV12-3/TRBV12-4 CASSLALAGGRGEFF TGTGCCAGCAGTTTAGCACTAGCGGGAGGTCGTGGGGAGTTCTTC